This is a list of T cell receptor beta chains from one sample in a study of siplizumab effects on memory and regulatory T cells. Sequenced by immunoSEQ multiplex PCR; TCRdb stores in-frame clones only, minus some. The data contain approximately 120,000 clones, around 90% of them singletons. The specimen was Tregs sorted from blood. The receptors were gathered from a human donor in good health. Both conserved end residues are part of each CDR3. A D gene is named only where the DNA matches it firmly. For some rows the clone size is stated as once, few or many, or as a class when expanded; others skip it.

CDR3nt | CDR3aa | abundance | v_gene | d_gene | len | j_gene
TGTGCCAGCAGGGAAGGATACGGGTCCTACGAGCAGTACTTC | CASREGYGSYEQYF | NA | TRBV27 | NA | 14 | TRBJ2-7
TGCAGTGCTACCCCGGCGGGAAAACTGTTTTTT | CSATPAGKLFF | NA | TRBV20-1 | NA | 11 | TRBJ1-4
TGCGCCAGCAGCCCACAGGGAAGTAGTCAAGAGACCCAGTACTTC | CASSPQGSSQETQYF | NA | TRBV5-1 | NA | 15 | TRBJ2-5
TGTGCCAGCAAACCCCTAGCGGGCACAGATACGCAGTATTTT | CASKPLAGTDTQYF | NA | TRBV6-1 | TRBD2 | 14 | TRBJ2-3
TGCGCCAGCACCTCCGGGACTAGCAGGTACAATGAGCAGTTCTTC | CASTSGTSRYNEQFF | NA | TRBV5-1 | TRBD2 | 15 | TRBJ2-1
TGTGCCAGCAGTGTACCCGGTCCCAATGAGCAGTTCTTC | CASSVPGPNEQFF | NA | TRBV6-1 | NA | 13 | TRBJ2-1
TGTGCCAGTAGTAGTCAGGGAGGTCAGCCCCAGCATTTT | CASSSQGGQPQHF | NA | TRBV19 | NA | 13 | TRBJ1-5
TGTGCCAGTAGTACCGGGACTGACTGGTACGAGCAGTACTTC | CASSTGTDWYEQYF | NA | TRBV19 | NA | 14 | TRBJ2-7
TGTGCCATCAGCGTGGGGGGTGCGCGAGAGACCCAGTACTTC | CAISVGGARETQYF | NA | TRBV10-3 | NA | 14 | TRBJ2-5
TGCGCCAGCAGCTTGGCTGGGACCAACTACGAGCAGTACTTC | CASSLAGTNYEQYF | once | TRBV5-1 | NA | 14 | TRBJ2-7
TGCGCCAGCAGCTTCGGACCCCGTGGAACTAATGAAAAACTGTTTTTT | CASSFGPRGTNEKLFF | NA | TRBV5-1 | NA | 16 | TRBJ1-4
TGTGCCAGCAGCCAAGATAACAGCACAGATACGCAGTATTTT | CASSQDNSTDTQYF | NA | TRBV14 | NA | 14 | TRBJ2-3
TGTGCCAGCAGCCCGCAGGGGATCCCCTACGAGCAGTACTTC | CASSPQGIPYEQYF | NA | TRBV7-8 | NA | 14 | TRBJ2-7
TGTGCCAGCAGCGGCAGACCGGACAGGGACTATGGCTACACCTTC | CASSGRPDRDYGYTF | NA | TRBV9 | TRBD1 | 15 | TRBJ1-2
TGTGCCAGCAGTTACTCCGGGGGTATCGGAAACACCATATATTTT | CASSYSGGIGNTIYF | NA | TRBV6-5 | NA | 15 | TRBJ1-3
TGTGCCAGCAGTTTATTCGGACAGGGAGCGAACACTGAAGCTTTCTTT | CASSLFGQGANTEAFF | NA | TRBV28 | TRBD1 | 16 | TRBJ1-1
TGCGCCAGCAGAACCAGGGGAGGTGGTGAAAAACTGTTTTTT | CASRTRGGGEKLFF | NA | TRBV5-1 | NA | 14 | TRBJ1-4
TGTGCCAGCTCACCAAGGGGATCAGTTATTAGTGATACGCAGTATTTT | CASSPRGSVISDTQYF | NA | TRBV18 | NA | 16 | TRBJ2-3
TGTGCCAGCAGCTTACAGAGCGGGTGGCTAAATGAGCAGTTCTTC | CASSLQSGWLNEQFF | NA | TRBV7-3 | NA | 15 | TRBJ2-1
TGTGCCAGCTCAGAGGGGAACACCGGGGAGCTGTTTTTT | CASSEGNTGELFF | NA | TRBV11-3 | NA | 13 | TRBJ2-2
TGCGCCAGCAGTGAGAGGGCAGGGGGCTACTACGAGCAGTACTTC | CASSERAGGYYEQYF | NA | TRBV10-1 | TRBD1 | 15 | TRBJ2-7
TGCAGTGCTAGAATAGCCTACGAGCAGTACTTC | CSARIAYEQYF | NA | TRBV20-1 | NA | 11 | TRBJ2-7
TGTGCCAGCAGTTCACTAGCGGGGGGTCCCGGATACGAGCAGTACTTC | CASSSLAGGPGYEQYF | few | TRBV6-5 | TRBD2 | 16 | TRBJ2-7
TGTGCCAGCAGTGGACGAGCAACTAATGAAAAACTGTTTTTT | CASSGRATNEKLFF | NA | TRBV6-6 | NA | 14 | TRBJ1-4